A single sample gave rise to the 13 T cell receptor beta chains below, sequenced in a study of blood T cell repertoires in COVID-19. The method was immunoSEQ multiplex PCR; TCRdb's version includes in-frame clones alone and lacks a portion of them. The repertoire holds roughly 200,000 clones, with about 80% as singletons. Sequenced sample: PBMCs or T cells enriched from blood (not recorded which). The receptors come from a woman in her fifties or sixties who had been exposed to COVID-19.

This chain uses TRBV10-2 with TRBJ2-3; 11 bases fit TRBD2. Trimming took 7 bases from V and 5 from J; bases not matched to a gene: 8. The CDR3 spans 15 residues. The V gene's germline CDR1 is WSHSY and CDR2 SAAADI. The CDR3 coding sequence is TGCGCCAGCAAAACCCTAGCGGGGGGCCAAGATACGCAGTATTTT. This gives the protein CASKTLAGGQDTQYF.

The CDR3 loop reads CASSYGTRAYEQYF. The CDR3 nucleotides are TGTGCCAGCAGTTACGGGACAAGAGCCTACGAGCAGTACTTC. The gene calls are TRBV6-6 and TRBJ2-7; TRBD1 is a possible D gene (6 bases). The CDR3 totals 14 residues. Between the trimmed V and J ends, which lost 2 bases and 2 bases, there was a span of 10 bases. Germline CDR1 and CDR2: MNHNY and SVGAGI (reference sequence).

CDR3 residues: CASSDAWDRAEANYGYTF. The CDR3 DNA is TGTGCCAGCAGTGATGCATGGGACAGGGCCGAAGCTAACTATGGCTACACCTTC. V gene TRBV6-1 combines with J gene TRBJ1-2; 9 positions agree with TRBD1. Germline V gene data show CDR1 as MNHNS and CDR2 as SASEGT. Losses at the gene ends were 3 bases for V and 0 bases for J; bases not matched to a gene: 11. This CDR3 has 18 amino acids.

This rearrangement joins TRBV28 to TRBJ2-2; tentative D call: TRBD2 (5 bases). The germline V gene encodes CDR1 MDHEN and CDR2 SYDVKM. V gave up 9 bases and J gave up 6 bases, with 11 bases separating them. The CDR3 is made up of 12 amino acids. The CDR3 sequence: CASVGEPGELFF. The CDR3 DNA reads TGTGCCAGTGTCGGGGAGCCCGGGGAGCTGTTTTTT.

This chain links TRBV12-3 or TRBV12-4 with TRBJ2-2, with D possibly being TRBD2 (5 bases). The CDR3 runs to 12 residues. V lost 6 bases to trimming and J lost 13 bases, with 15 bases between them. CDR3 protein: CASSRDYAGLFF. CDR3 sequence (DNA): TGTGCCAGCAGCCGCGACTACGCGGGGCTGTTTTTT.

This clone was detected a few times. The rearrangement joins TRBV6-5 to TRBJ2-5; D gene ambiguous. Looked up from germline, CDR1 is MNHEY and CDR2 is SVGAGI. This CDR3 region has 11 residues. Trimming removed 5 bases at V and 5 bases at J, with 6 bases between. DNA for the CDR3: TGTGCCAGCAGTCAGGCGGAGACCCAGTACTTC. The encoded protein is CASSQAETQYF.

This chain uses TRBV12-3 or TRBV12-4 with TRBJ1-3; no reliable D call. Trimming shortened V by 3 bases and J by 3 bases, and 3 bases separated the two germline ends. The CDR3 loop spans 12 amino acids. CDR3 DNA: TGTGCCAGCAGTTTCGGTGGAAACACCATATATTTT. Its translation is CASSFGGNTIYF.

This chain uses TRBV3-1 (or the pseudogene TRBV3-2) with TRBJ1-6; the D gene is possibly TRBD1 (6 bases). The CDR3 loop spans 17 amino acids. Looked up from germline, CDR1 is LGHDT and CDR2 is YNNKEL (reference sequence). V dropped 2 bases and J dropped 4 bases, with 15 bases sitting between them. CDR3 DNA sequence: TGTGCCAGCAGCCAACAGGGGCTCACGGGGTATAATTCACCCCTCCACTTT. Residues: CASSQQGLTGYNSPLHF.

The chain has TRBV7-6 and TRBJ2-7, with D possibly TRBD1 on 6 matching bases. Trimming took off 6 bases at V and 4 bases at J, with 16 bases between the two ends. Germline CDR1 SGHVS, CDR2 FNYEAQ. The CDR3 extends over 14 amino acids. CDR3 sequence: CASSLGRGPYEQYF. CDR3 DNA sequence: TGTGCCAGCAGTCTCGGCAGGGGCCCTTACGAGCAGTACTTC. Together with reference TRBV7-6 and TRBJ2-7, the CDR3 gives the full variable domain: GAGVSQSPRYKVTKRGQDVALRCDPISGHVSLYWYRQALGQGPEFLTYFNYEAQQDKSGLPNDRFSAERPEGSISTLTIQRTEQRDSAMYRCASSLGRGPYEQYFGPGTRLTVT.

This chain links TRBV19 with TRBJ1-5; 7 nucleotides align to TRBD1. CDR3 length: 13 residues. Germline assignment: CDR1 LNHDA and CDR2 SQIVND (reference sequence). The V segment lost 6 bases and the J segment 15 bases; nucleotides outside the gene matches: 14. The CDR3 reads CASRPSGTADPHF. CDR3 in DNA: TGTGCCAGTAGGCCGTCGGGGACAGCTGACCCGCATTTT.

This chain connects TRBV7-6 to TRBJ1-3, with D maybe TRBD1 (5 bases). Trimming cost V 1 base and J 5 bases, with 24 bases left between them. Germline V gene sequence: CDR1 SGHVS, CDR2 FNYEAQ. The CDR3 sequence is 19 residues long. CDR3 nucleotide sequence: TGTGCCAGCAGCTTAGGACCCCTCCCCCCTCGACAGCCGAGAAACACCATATATTTT. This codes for CASSLGPLPPRQPRNTIYF.

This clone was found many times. The CDR3 protein is CASSRGQLTEQYF. The CDR3 DNA follows: TGTGCCAGCAGCCGGGGACAGCTTACGGAGCAGTACTTC. The rearrangement uses TRBV5-4 and TRBJ2-7; 7 nucleotides line up with TRBD1. The length of the CDR3 is 13 residues. CDR1 is SGHNT, CDR2 YYREEE, per germline (reference sequence). V shed 4 bases, J shed 7 bases, and the junction held 8 bases outside the gene matches.

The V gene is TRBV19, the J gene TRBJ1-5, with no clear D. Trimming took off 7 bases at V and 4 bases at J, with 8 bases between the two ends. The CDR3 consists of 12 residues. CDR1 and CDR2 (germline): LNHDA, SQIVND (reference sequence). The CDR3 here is CASNSPNQPQHF. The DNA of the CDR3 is TGTGCCAGTAACAGCCCGAATCAGCCCCAGCATTTT.